Reported below is one TCR beta chain. This sample is part of a study of T cell changes during pregnancy in multiple sclerosis. Only in-frame clones appear in the TCRdb table, and some are missing; sequencing was by immunoSEQ multiplex PCR. The sample includes 30,000 or so clones, 89% of them seen just once. The germline V gene has CDR1 SGHTA and CDR2 FQGTGA. V dropped 4 bases and J dropped 5; count of bases not matched to a gene: 10. The CDR3 has 16 residues. This specimen was CD4+ T cells from peripheral blood mononuclear cells, taken in the second trimester of pregnancy. V gene TRBV7-3 combines with J gene TRBJ1-4; 7 bases map to TRBD1. The receptor was derived from a female donor with multiple sclerosis, enrolled in a pregnancy study. The CDR3, as DNA: TGTGCCAGCAGCTCCCGGGGCAGGGGGGAAAATGAAAAACTGTTTTTT. Protein product: CASSSRGRGENEKLFF.